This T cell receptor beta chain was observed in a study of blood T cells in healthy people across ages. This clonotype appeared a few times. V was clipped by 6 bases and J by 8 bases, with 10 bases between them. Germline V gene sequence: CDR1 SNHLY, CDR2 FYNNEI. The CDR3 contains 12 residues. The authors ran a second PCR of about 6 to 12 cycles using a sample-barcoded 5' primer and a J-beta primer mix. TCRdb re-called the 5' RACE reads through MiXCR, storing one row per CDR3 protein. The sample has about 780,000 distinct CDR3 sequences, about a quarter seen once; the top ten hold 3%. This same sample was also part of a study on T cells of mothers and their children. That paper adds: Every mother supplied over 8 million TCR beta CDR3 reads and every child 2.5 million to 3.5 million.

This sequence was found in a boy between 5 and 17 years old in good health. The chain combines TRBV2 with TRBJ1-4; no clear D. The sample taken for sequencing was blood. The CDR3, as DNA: TGTGCCAGCAGGCCCCAGGAAGAAAAACTGTTTTTT. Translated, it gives CASRPQEEKLFF.